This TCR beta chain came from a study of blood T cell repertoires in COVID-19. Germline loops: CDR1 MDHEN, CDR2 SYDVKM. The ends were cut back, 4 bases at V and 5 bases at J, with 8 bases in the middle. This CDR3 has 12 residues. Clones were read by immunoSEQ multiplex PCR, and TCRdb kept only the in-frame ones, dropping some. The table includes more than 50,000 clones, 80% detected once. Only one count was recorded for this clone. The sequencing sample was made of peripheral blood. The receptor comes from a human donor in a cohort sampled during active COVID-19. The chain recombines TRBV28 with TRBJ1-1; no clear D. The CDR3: CASSSPMTEAFF. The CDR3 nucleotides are TGTGCCAGCAGTTCCCCAATGACTGAAGCTTTCTTT. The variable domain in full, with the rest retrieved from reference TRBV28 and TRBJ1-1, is DVKVTQSSRYLVKRTGEKVFLECVQDMDHENMFWYRQDPGLGLRLIYFSYDVKMKEKGDIPEGYSVSREKKERFSLILESASTNQTSMYLCASSSPMTEAFFGQGTRLTVV.